Listed below are T cell receptor beta chains from one sample, sequenced in a study of T cell responses to AZD1222 COVID-19 vaccine. Profiling relied on immunoSEQ multiplex PCR, and the TCRdb table lists in-frame clones only, not all of them. This table holds more than 110,000 clones, roughly 92% found once. The input for sequencing was peripheral blood, taken on day 0 of AZD1222 vaccination. Receptors originate from an adult in good health. CDR3s include the opening cysteine and the closing phenylalanine or tryptophan. Each record gives: V gene, D gene, clone size, J gene, CDR3 protein, CDR3 DNA. The D gene is left open where the match is weak. Expanded clones get a size class; other rows say once, few or many, or leave the size out.

TRBV28	TRBD2	.	TRBJ2-3	CASSSPGAGAGTDTQYF	TGTGCCAGCAGTTCGCCCGGTGCGGGAGCAGGCACAGATACGCAGTATTTT
TRBV28	TRBD1	.	TRBJ1-5	CASSGDSDYSNQPQHF	TGTGCCAGCAGTGGGGACAGTGATTATAGCAATCAGCCCCAGCATTTT
TRBV3-1/TRBV3-2	.	.	TRBJ1-3	CASSQRANGNTIYF	TGTGCCAGCAGCCAACGGGCCAATGGAAACACCATATATTTT
TRBV7-2	TRBD2	.	TRBJ2-3	CASKLAGGADTQYF	TGTGCCAGCAAGTTAGCGGGAGGCGCAGATACGCAGTATTTT
TRBV9	TRBD2	.	TRBJ2-3	CASSASTGGRTDTQYF	TGTGCCAGCAGCGCATCCACGGGGGGTCGCACAGATACGCAGTATTTT
TRBV24-1	TRBD1	.	TRBJ2-1	CATSDPKPGTGGNEQFF	TGTGCCACCAGTGATCCTAAACCCGGGACAGGGGGCAATGAGCAGTTCTTC
TRBV5-4	.	.	TRBJ2-1	CASSFDSYNEQFF	TGTGCCAGCAGCTTTGACAGCTACAATGAGCAGTTCTTC
TRBV5-1	.	.	TRBJ2-2	CASSLAGAHSGELFF	TGCGCCAGCAGCTTGGCCGGGGCGCACTCCGGGGAGCTGTTTTTT
TRBV9	TRBD2	.	TRBJ2-1	CASSVALAGGEQFF	TGTGCCAGCAGCGTAGCTCTTGCGGGAGGTGAGCAGTTCTTC
TRBV7-2	.	few	TRBJ2-1	CASSLAGVEVDEQFF	TGTGCCAGCAGCTTAGCGGGAGTGGAAGTCGATGAGCAGTTCTTC
TRBV25-1	TRBD1	.	TRBJ1-6	CASKTGGDAGSPLHF	TGTGCCAGCAAGACAGGGGGAGACGCGGGATCACCCCTCCACTTT
TRBV6-5	TRBD2	.	TRBJ2-1	CASSLSGSSYNEQFF	TGTGCCAGCAGCCTAAGCGGGAGTTCCTACAATGAGCAGTTCTTC
TRBV5-1	.	.	TRBJ2-1	CASSPQGAVSYNEQFF	TGCGCCAGCAGCCCCCAGGGAGCTGTGTCCTACAATGAGCAGTTCTTC
TRBV27	.	once	TRBJ1-2	CASSLGGDYGYTF	TGTGCCAGCAGTCTCGGCGGGGACTATGGCTACACCTTC
TRBV25-1	TRBD1	.	TRBJ1-2	CASSPRGGNYGYTF	TGTGCCAGCAGCCCCAGGGGGGGTAACTATGGCTACACCTTC
TRBV15	.	.	TRBJ1-2	CATSRDYRTGGDGYTF	TGTGCCACCAGCAGAGATTACCGGACGGGAGGCGACGGCTACACCTTC
TRBV29-1	.	.	TRBJ2-2	CSALRDHTGELFF	TGCAGCGCCCTGAGGGACCACACCGGGGAGCTGTTTTTT
TRBV27	.	.	TRBJ1-2	CASSFPLGYGYTF	TGTGCCAGCAGTTTTCCCCTGGGTTATGGCTACACCTTC